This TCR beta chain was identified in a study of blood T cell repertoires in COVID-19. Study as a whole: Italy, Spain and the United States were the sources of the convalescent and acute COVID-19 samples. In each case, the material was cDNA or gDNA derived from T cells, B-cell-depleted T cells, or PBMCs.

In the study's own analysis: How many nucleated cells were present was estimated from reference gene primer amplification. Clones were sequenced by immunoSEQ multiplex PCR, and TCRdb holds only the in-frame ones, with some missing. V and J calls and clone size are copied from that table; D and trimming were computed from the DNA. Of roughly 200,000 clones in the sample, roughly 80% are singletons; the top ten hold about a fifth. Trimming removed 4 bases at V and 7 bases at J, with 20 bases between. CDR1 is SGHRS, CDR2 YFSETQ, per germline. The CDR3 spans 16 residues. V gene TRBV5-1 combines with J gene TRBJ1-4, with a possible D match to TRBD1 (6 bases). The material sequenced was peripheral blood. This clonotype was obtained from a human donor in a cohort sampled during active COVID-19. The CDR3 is CASSPTPPGEGEKLFF. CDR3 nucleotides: TGCGCCAGCAGCCCAACACCGCCAGGGGAGGGTGAAAAACTGTTTTTT.